These 30 T cell receptor beta chains originate from one sample sequenced in a study of shared clonotypes between healthy human individuals. Clones were read by immunoSEQ multiplex PCR, and TCRdb kept only the in-frame ones, dropping some. The table lists about 580,000 clones, more than 95% of them singletons. The naive CD8 subset, CD45RO-negative cells positively selected for CCR7, excluded terminally differentiated effector memory CD45RA+ cells. The material sequenced was naive CD8+ T cells sorted from blood. Source of these receptors: a man aged 25 to 40 in good health.

V is TRBV27 and J is TRBJ2-2; D not certain. This CDR3 is 13 amino acids long. The germline CDR1 and CDR2 sequences are MNHEY and SMNVEV (reference sequence). Trimming took off 5 bases at V and 1 base at J, with 5 bases between the two ends. This CDR3 is CASSGMNTGELFF. For the CDR3, the DNA is TGTGCCAGCAGTGGAATGAACACCGGGGAGCTGTTTTTT.

This rearrangement joins TRBV14 to TRBJ1-5; possibly TRBD1 for D (6 bases). Trimming shortened V by 2 bases and J by 3 bases, and 11 bases separated the two germline ends. This CDR3 region has 15 residues. Germline V gene lookup returns CDR1 SGHDN and CDR2 FVKESK. Written as DNA, the CDR3 is TGTGCCAGCAGCCAACCGGAGGGGGACAATCAGCCCCAGCATTTT. Its protein is CASSQPEGDNQPQHF.

This clone was picked up one time. The chain employs TRBV29-1 and TRBJ2-6, with D uncertain. The germline gives CDR1 SQVTM, CDR2 ANQGSEA. The CDR3 loop spans 17 amino acids. V lost 0 bases and J lost 0, with 12 bases in between. The CDR3 is CSVEDFRLNSGANVLTF. The DNA for the CDR3 is TGCAGCGTTGAAGATTTTCGGCTTAACTCTGGGGCCAACGTCCTGACTTTC.

The chain is built from TRBV6-1 and TRBJ2-7, with 10 bases that match TRBD1. V dropped 2 bases and J dropped 2; count of bases not matched to a gene: 3. Germline V gene data show CDR1 as MNHNS and CDR2 as SASEGT. The CDR3 runs to 15 residues. CDR3 protein: CASSEWDRGPYEQYF. CDR3 DNA sequence: TGTGCCAGCAGTGAATGGGACAGGGGTCCCTACGAGCAGTACTTC.

The sample holds one count of this clone. This chain links TRBV7-8 with TRBJ1-1, with TRBD1 identical over 7 bases. V shed 8 bases and J 3 bases; nucleotides not matched to a gene: 9. This CDR3 region has 14 residues. Germline values: CDR1 SGHVS, CDR2 FQNEAQ. The CDR3 spells CASRLGTEYTEAFF. The CDR3 DNA follows: TGTGCCAGCCGGCTAGGGACAGAGTACACTGAAGCTTTCTTT.

V and J are TRBV5-3 and TRBJ2-7, with TRBD2 matching 11 bases. TRBV5-3 is an ORF for which the function is uncertain. Trimming cost V 4 bases and J 6 bases; bases outside gene matches: 15. This CDR3 spans 17 amino acids. In DNA, the CDR3 is TGTGCCAGAAGCCTTGCCCCCTTAGCGGGAGGGCCGTCCGAGCAGTACTTC. This gives the protein CARSLAPLAGGPSEQYF.

This clone was observed a single time. The DNA for the CDR3 is TGTGCCAGCATGGTATTAGGCTCTGGAAACACCATATATTTT. Translated, it gives CASMVLGSGNTIYF. The J gene is TRBJ1-3, the V gene TRBV6-5, with no clear D. The germline V gene has CDR1 MNHEY and CDR2 SVGAGI. Trimming took off 7 bases at V and 0 bases at J, with 10 bases between the two ends. CDR3 length equals 14 residues.

This chain connects TRBV6-7 to TRBJ2-3, with 7 bases that match TRBD1. TRBV6-7 is an open reading frame, and its role is uncertain. The ends lost 0 bases at V and 4 bases at J; junction bases unmatched: 10. This CDR3 has 17 amino acids. The CDR3 sequence is CASSYSSTGTAADTQYF. CDR3 nucleotides: TGTGCCAGCAGTTACTCATCCACCGGGACAGCGGCAGATACGCAGTATTTT.

This clone was counted between two and nine times. The chain links TRBV19 to TRBJ2-1; 12 nucleotides line up with TRBD2. Germline lookup yields CDR1 LNHDA and CDR2 SQIVND (reference sequence). Trimming cost V 7 bases and J 6 bases; bases outside gene matches: 7. The length of the CDR3 is 15 residues. The CDR3 is CASTPGTSGFNEQFF. DNA of the CDR3: TGTGCCAGTACCCCCGGGACTAGCGGGTTCAATGAGCAGTTCTTC.

The CDR3 nucleotides read TGTGCCAGCAGCCAACCCGGGACTGGGAGGGCCTACGAGCAGTACTTC. Protein: CASSQPGTGRAYEQYF. The chain joins TRBV5-5 to TRBJ2-7; 7 bases are a match to TRBD2. This CDR3 comprises 16 residues. J gave up 2 bases and V 4 bases, and 12 bases lay outside the gene matches. Per germline, CDR1 SGHKS and CDR2 YYEKEE (reference sequence).

The chain couples TRBV27 to TRBJ2-7, with 9 bases aligning to TRBD1. V was pared by 2 bases and J by 4 bases, with 6 bases of the junction left unmatched. Germline V lookup: CDR1 MNHEY, CDR2 SMNVEV (reference sequence). The CDR3 runs 15 residues. The CDR3 DNA reads TGTGCCAGCAGTTTACGGGGACAGGGAAAATACGAGCAGTACTTC. As protein: CASSLRGQGKYEQYF.

CDR3 in amino acids: CASSQELKPTNEKLFF. The CDR3 DNA reads as TGTGCCAGCAGCCAAGAGCTGAAACCAACTAATGAAAAACTGTTTTTT. The chain has TRBV14 and TRBJ1-4, with no clear D. From germline, CDR1 is SGHDN and CDR2 FVKESK. The CDR3 loop spans 16 amino acids. Trimming removed 0 bases from V and 0 bases from J, with 8 bases in between.

The rearrangement uses TRBV27 and TRBJ1-5; 10 bases agree with TRBD1. The CDR3 is 15 amino acids. Germline values: CDR1 MNHEY, CDR2 SMNVEV (reference sequence). V lost 5 bases to trimming and J lost 3 bases; unmatched junction nucleotides: 4. The CDR3 is CASSGGQGYNQPQHF. In DNA, the CDR3 is TGTGCCAGCAGTGGGGGACAGGGGTACAATCAGCCCCAGCATTTT.

The V call is TRBV2, the J call TRBJ2-3, with TRBD1 identical over 8 bases. The CDR3 consists of 14 residues. CDR1 SNHLY and CDR2 FYNNEI come from the germline V gene. The trim removed 9 bases at V and 2 bases at J, leaving 7 bases unmatched. CDR3 DNA sequence: TGTGCCAGGATCCAGGGGGCGGACACAGATACGCAGTATTTT. Translation: CARIQGADTDTQYF. Combining the CDR3 with reference TRBV2 and TRBJ2-3 gives the whole variable domain EPEVTQTPSHQVTQMGQEVILRCVPISNHLYFYWYRQILGQKVEFLVSFYNNEISEKSEIFDDQFSVERPDGSNFTLKIRSTKLEDSAMYFCARIQGADTDTQYFGPGTRLTVL.

The chain employs TRBV6-4 and TRBJ2-6, with D uncertain. CDR3 length: 15 residues. In germline, CDR1 is MRHNA, CDR2 SNTAGT. V was clipped by 6 bases and J by 0 bases, with 9 bases between them. The CDR3 reads CASSPDGSGANVLTF. DNA for the CDR3: TGTGCCAGCAGCCCGGACGGCTCTGGGGCCAACGTCCTGACTTTC.

This clone came up once. The V call is TRBV7-6, the J call TRBJ2-5, with D perhaps TRBD1 (6 bases). Trimming removed 6 bases from V and 4 bases from J, with 21 bases in between. The CDR3 spans 16 residues. The germline gives CDR1 SGHVS, CDR2 FNYEAQ. This CDR3 reads CASRPSRDTPGETQYF. DNA of the CDR3: TGTGCCAGCAGACCCAGCCGGGACACCCCGGGAGAGACCCAGTACTTC. Full variable domain (missing parts from reference TRBV7-6 and TRBJ2-5): GAGVSQSPRYKVTKRGQDVALRCDPISGHVSLYWYRQALGQGPEFLTYFNYEAQQDKSGLPNDRFSAERPEGSISTLTIQRTEQRDSAMYRCASRPSRDTPGETQYFGPGTRLLVL.

The V call is TRBV4-3, the J call TRBJ2-3; D not certain. Germline lookup yields CDR1 LGHNA and CDR2 YSLEER. The V end lost 2 bases, the J end lost 5 bases, and 17 bases lay between the germline ends. There are 16 residues in the CDR3. The CDR3 DNA reads as TGCGCCAGCAGCCAACGCGCGTCGGCCCTGCTAGATACGCAGTATTTT. Translated: CASSQRASALLDTQYF.

The chain links TRBV7-9 to TRBJ1-5, with D hard to call. The CDR3 has 14 amino acids. Germline loops: CDR1 SEHNR, CDR2 FQNEAQ (reference sequence). Trimming took off 1 base at V and 3 bases at J, with 7 bases between the two ends. CDR3 residues: CASSLGRINQPQHF. The CDR3 DNA sequence: TGTGCCAGCAGCTTAGGCAGGATCAATCAGCCCCAGCATTTT.

The chain couples TRBV5-6 to TRBJ1-5, with D uncertain. Germline V lookup: CDR1 SGHDT, CDR2 YYEEEE. The V and J ends lost 0 bases and 4 bases respectively, with 2 bases between them. CDR3 length: 12 residues. The CDR3 DNA reads as TGTGCCAGCAGCTTGGCAAATCAGCCCCAGCATTTT. Amino acid sequence: CASSLANQPQHF.

This rearrangement joins TRBV13 to TRBJ2-7; D may be TRBD2 (5 bases). Germline V gene lookup returns CDR1 PRHDT and CDR2 FYEKMQ (reference sequence). With 0 bases removed from V and 5 bases from J, the gap between germline ends came to 11 bases. This CDR3 region has 14 residues. CDR3 bases: TGTGCCAGCAGCTTAGGCATGGTAGCGAACGAGCAGTACTTC. Its translation: CASSLGMVANEQYF.

The chain uses TRBV2 and TRBJ1-5; D remains unclear. From germline, CDR1 is SNHLY and CDR2 FYNNEI. CDR3 length: 15 amino acids. V lost 0 bases to trimming and J lost 0 bases, with 6 bases between them. The CDR3 protein is CASSEAHNSNQPQHF. Here the CDR3 DNA reads TGTGCCAGCAGTGAAGCACACAATAGCAATCAGCCCCAGCATTTT. Supplemented by reference TRBV2 and TRBJ1-5, the full variable domain reads EPEVTQTPSHQVTQMGQEVILRCVPISNHLYFYWYRQILGQKVEFLVSFYNNEISEKSEIFDDQFSVERPDGSNFTLKIRSTKLEDSAMYFCASSEAHNSNQPQHFGDGTRLSIL.

V is TRBV7-9 and J is TRBJ2-7, with D perhaps being TRBD1 or TRBD2 (5 bases each). The V gene lost 5 bases and the J gene lost 3 bases, with 20 bases spanning the gap. CDR1 is SEHNR and CDR2 is FQNEAQ in the germline V gene (reference sequence). The CDR3 loop spans 16 amino acids. CDR3: CASSGETVSRGYEQYF. The CDR3, as DNA: TGTGCCAGCAGCGGGGAGACAGTTTCTAGGGGCTACGAGCAGTACTTC.

This clone was counted once. The chain carries TRBV14 and TRBJ2-1, with 9 bases lining up with TRBD2. CDR3 length: 17 amino acids. V shed 0 bases and J 2 bases; nucleotides not matched to a gene: 5. CDR1 and CDR2 (germline): SGHDN, FVKESK. This chain's CDR3 is CASSQESGGRAYNEQFF. The CDR3 DNA sequence: TGTGCCAGCAGCCAAGAAAGCGGCGGGAGGGCCTACAATGAGCAGTTCTTC.

The chain employs TRBV7-6 and TRBJ2-1, with D tentatively TRBD2 (5 bases). Trimming took off 5 bases at V and 0 bases at J, with 11 bases between the two ends. Looked up from germline, CDR1 is SGHVS and CDR2 is FNYEAQ. CDR3 length equals 15 residues. CDR3 coding DNA: TGTGCCAGCAGCGAGGGATCTAGCTCCTACAATGAGCAGTTCTTC. It yields the protein CASSEGSSSYNEQFF. The full variable domain, its missing parts supplied by reference TRBV7-6 and TRBJ2-1, is GAGVSQSPRYKVTKRGQDVALRCDPISGHVSLYWYRQALGQGPEFLTYFNYEAQQDKSGLPNDRFSAERPEGSISTLTIQRTEQRDSAMYRCASSEGSSSYNEQFFGPGTRLTVL.

This chain uses TRBV6-1 with TRBJ2-7, with 7 bases identical to TRBD1. Germline V CDR1 and CDR2: MNHNS, SASEGT. V lost 4 bases and J lost 3; bases outside the gene matches: 9. The CDR3 has 15 amino acids. For the CDR3, the DNA is TGTGCCAGCAGTGTAGACCGGACAGGACTCTACGAGCAGTACTTC. This gives the protein CASSVDRTGLYEQYF.

This clone came up once. The V and J genes are TRBV7-9 and TRBJ2-1; TRBD2 aligns across 9 bases. V lost 4 bases, J lost 6 bases, and 16 bases stayed unmatched. Germline V lookup: CDR1 SEHNR, CDR2 FQNEAQ (reference sequence). The CDR3 length is 18 residues. The CDR3 bases are TGTGCCAGCAGCTCCCGGAGGGGAGGCGGGAGGGATGGCAATGAGCAGTTCTTC. This codes for CASSSRRGGGRDGNEQFF.

The chain has TRBV29-1 and TRBJ2-1; 12 positions match TRBD2. Trimming removed 4 bases from V and 4 bases from J; junction bases left unmatched: 17. CDR3 length: 19 residues. The V gene's germline CDR1 is SQVTM and CDR2 ANQGSEA. CDR3: CSVAGGLAGTNNPYNEQFF. CDR3 sequence (DNA): TGCAGCGTTGCGGGGGGACTAGCGGGTACCAACAACCCTTACAATGAGCAGTTCTTC.

The rearrangement uses TRBV6-4 and TRBJ1-2; perhaps TRBD1 as D (5 bases). V lost 7 bases to trimming and J lost 5 bases, with 11 bases between them. Germline V lookup: CDR1 MRHNA, CDR2 SNTAGT. This CDR3 has 12 amino acids. The CDR3 DNA sequence: TGTGCCAGCAAGGTTGGGGGTTATGGCTACACCTTC. The encoded protein is CASKVGGYGYTF.

J is TRBJ2-2 and V is TRBV5-1, with 8 positions matching TRBD2. V shed 1 base, J shed 7 bases, and the junction held 12 bases outside the gene matches. Germline CDR1 SGHRS, CDR2 YFSETQ. CDR3 length: 17 residues. The CDR3 bases are TGCGCCAGCAGCTTGTTGGCTAGCGGGCTTACGATCGGGGAGCTGTTTTTT. It encodes CASSLLASGLTIGELFF.

This chain connects TRBV11-2 to TRBJ2-3; 12 bases map to TRBD2. Germline lookup yields CDR1 SGHAT and CDR2 FQNNGV. The V segment lost 5 bases and the J segment 5 bases; nucleotides outside the gene matches: 8. The CDR3 is 16 residues long. The CDR3 region is CASSPRLAGVVDTQYF. The CDR3, as DNA: TGTGCCAGCAGCCCCCGACTAGCGGGAGTAGTAGATACGCAGTATTTT.